A selection of T cell receptor beta chains follows, all from one sample in a study of T cells in Graves' hyperthyroidism and ophthalmopathy. TCRdb redid the calling of the multiplex PCR reads with MiXCR, one entry per CDR3 protein. The data contain about 380,000 distinct CDR3 sequences, approximately 17% of them singletons. The sample taken for sequencing was blood. The source of these receptors is a man aged 18 to 30 with Graves' ophthalmopathy. The CDR3 runs from the conserved cysteine through the conserved F or W. A D gene is named only where the DNA matches it firmly. Rows may omit the clone size; those that give it use once, few, many or a size class.

V gene	J gene	D gene	clone size	CDR3 DNA	CDR3 protein
TRBV20-1	TRBJ2-7	.	many	TGCAGTGCTAGTGTCGGAGAGGCTGGGTTCTCCTACGAGCAGTACTTC	CSASVGEAGFSYEQYF
TRBV7-9	TRBJ1-2	.	.	TGTGCCAGCAGCTTTCGGGCCACCGAAGCTAACTATGGCTACACCTTC	CASSFRATEANYGYTF
TRBV7-9	TRBJ2-7	TRBD1	.	TGTGCCAGCAGCTCCGACAGGGGGCACGAGCAGTACTTC	CASSSDRGHEQYF
TRBV4-2	TRBJ1-3	.	.	TGTGCCAGCAGTCCAGATTCAGGACAGAGGAGTGGAAACACCATATATTTT	CASSPDSGQRSGNTIYF
TRBV20-1	TRBJ2-5	TRBD1	.	TGCAGTGCTAGCGGGGACAGGCAAGAGACCCAGTACTTC	CSASGDRQETQYF
TRBV7-9	TRBJ2-1	TRBD2	.	TGTGCCAGCAGCTCCCATAGCGGGGGGGCGGGTGAGCAGTTCTTC	CASSSHSGGAGEQFF
TRBV18	TRBJ2-5	.	many	TGTGCCACCCGCCAGGGGGAGACCCAGTACTTC	CATRQGETQYF
TRBV11-2	TRBJ2-7	.	many	TGTGCCAGCAGCTTAGACGGGATTAGCTCCTACGAGCAGTACTTC	CASSLDGISSYEQYF
TRBV18	TRBJ2-1	.	many	TGTGCCAGCTCACCACCGGCACAATACAATGAGCAGTTCTTC	CASSPPAQYNEQFF
TRBV9	TRBJ2-5	.	.	TGTGCCAGCAGCGTAGATGCGGTTAATGTAGAGACCCAGTACTTC	CASSVDAVNVETQYF
TRBV27	TRBJ2-6	TRBD1	few	TGTGCCAGCACATTCGATAAACCCAGGGGGCTATCTGGGGCCAACGTCCTGACTTTC	CASTFDKPRGLSGANVLTF
TRBV2	TRBJ1-2	.	many	TGTGCCAGCGGGAGGGGGGGCTATGGCTACACCTTC	CASGRGGYGYTF
TRBV6-1	TRBJ1-1	.	many	TGTGCCAGCAGCTCAGGGGAGGAGAACACTGAAGCTTTCTTT	CASSSGEENTEAFF
TRBV28	TRBJ2-7	.	many	TGTGCCAGCAACGGACAGGACTATAAATCCTACGAGCAGTACTTC	CASNGQDYKSYEQYF
TRBV10-3	TRBJ2-5	TRBD2	.	TGTGCCATCAGTGACGGTGGGCTAGCGGGGGGGTTTCAAGAGACCCAGTACTTC	CAISDGGLAGGFQETQYF
TRBV19	TRBJ1-1	TRBD1	few	TGTGCCAGTACAGGGGGGTGGACTGAAGCTTTCTTT	CASTGGWTEAFF
TRBV20-1	TRBJ1-5	.	.	TGCAGTGCTAATTGGGGCCCTCCTAGGGGACAGCCCCAGCATTTT	CSANWGPPRGQPQHF
TRBV7-2	TRBJ2-1	.	few	TGTGCCAGCAGCTTAGGAGGTAATGAGCAGCTCTTC	CASSLGGNEQLF
TRBV27	TRBJ1-2	.	many	TGTGCCAGCAGTCCGGACTCGGACAGCTATGGCTACACCTTC	CASSPDSDSYGYTF
TRBV28	TRBJ1-5	TRBD1	many	TGTGCCAACAGGGGAGGACATAGCAATCAGCCCCAGCATTTT	CANRGGHSNQPQHF
TRBV11-2	TRBJ2-3	.	many	TGTGCCAGCAGCTTACTCGGGAACACAGATACGCAGTATTTT	CASSLLGNTDTQYF
TRBV12-3/TRBV12-4	TRBJ1-2	TRBD1	many	TGTGCCAGCAGGGGACAGGGGAACTATGGCTACACCTTC	CASRGQGNYGYTF
TRBV13	TRBJ1-1	.	few	TGTGCCAGCAGCTTAACCCAGGGAAATGAAGCTTTCTTT	CASSLTQGNEAFF
TRBV5-1	TRBJ2-7	TRBD1	many	TGCGCCAGCAGCTTGGGGACAGGGCTAAACGAGCAGTACTTC	CASSLGTGLNEQYF
TRBV9	TRBJ1-2	.	few	TGTGCCAGCAGCGTCGGAGGCCCAGCTAACTATGGCTACACCTTC	CASSVGGPANYGYTF
TRBV7-8	TRBJ2-1	.	many	TGTGCCAGCAGCCCACTCGGTCCCACCTACAATGAGCAGTTCTTC	CASSPLGPTYNEQFF
TRBV4-1	TRBJ2-2	.	.	TGCGCCAGCAGCCACCCCCCCGGGGGCCTAGGGGAGCTGTTTTTT	CASSHPPGGLGELFF
TRBV7-2	TRBJ1-6	.	.	TGTGCCAGCAGCTTAGGGTTAACAGTAAATTCACCCCTCCACTTT	CASSLGLTVNSPLHF
TRBV5-1	TRBJ1-3	TRBD1	.	TGCGCCAGCAGCTTCGAGGGAGGACAGGGGAAGACCATATATTTT	CASSFEGGQGKTIYF
TRBV7-3	TRBJ2-5	.	few	TGTGCCAGCAGCCCCGACAGGCTGGGGACCCAGTACTTC	CASSPDRLGTQYF